Each of the 27 T cell receptor beta chains below was sequenced from the same sample in a study of neurological immune-mediated disorders. TCRdb re-called the 5' RACE reads through MiXCR, storing one row per CDR3 protein. The table shows 40,000 or so distinct CDR3 sequences, with roughly 2.5% occurring only once. Sequencing input: PBMCs. These receptors were collected from a man aged 50 to 59 with multiple sclerosis.

Ten or more counts support this clonotype. The chain links TRBV12-3 or TRBV12-4 to TRBJ1-2; D is unresolved. This CDR3 has 12 residues. V was trimmed by 3 bases and J by 9 bases, leaving 11 bases between them. CDR3 sequence: CASSFGASSYTF. CDR3 nucleotides: TGTGCCAGCAGTTTTGGAGCCTCTAGCTACACCTTC.

This clonotype was counted ten times or more. J is TRBJ1-6 and V is TRBV28, with 8 bases identical to TRBD1. Germline CDR1 and CDR2: MDHEN and SYDVKM. J gave up 9 bases and V 6 bases, and 7 bases lay outside the gene matches. The CDR3 totals 14 residues. CDR3 in amino acids: CASSSDRGASPLHF. CDR3 nucleotide sequence: TGTGCCAGCAGCTCCGACAGGGGTGCTTCACCCCTCCACTTT.

This clonotype has a count of ten or more. A read error may produce the germline difference seen at one junction end. This chain joins TRBV7-7 and TRBJ2-1; D unresolved. The CDR3 contains 15 residues. Germline V CDR1 and CDR2: SSHAT, FNYEAQ (reference sequence). The CDR3 DNA sequence: TGTGCTAGCAGCCAGAAGCTTGGGCGTTACAATGAGCAGTTCTTC. Its translation: CASSQKLGRYNEQFF.

This clonotype was seen many times. This sequence joins TRBV7-9 and TRBJ2-2, with 9 bases fitting TRBD1. CDR1 is SEHNR and CDR2 is FQNEAQ in the germline V gene (reference sequence). CDR3 length: 15 amino acids. The V and J ends lost 5 bases and 6 bases, in that order; junction bases with no gene match: 7. The CDR3 coding sequence is TGTGCCAGCAGCGATTCCGGGACAGGGTCCGGGGAGCTGTTTTTT. Translating gives CASSDSGTGSGELFF.

There are many counts of this clonotype. This chain links TRBV5-1 with TRBJ2-2; D unclear. The V end lost 3 bases, the J end lost 1 base, and 4 bases lay between the germline ends. CDR1 and CDR2 (germline): SGHRS, YFSETQ. This CDR3 has 13 residues. The CDR3 DNA sequence: TGCGCCAGCAGCTGGGGGAACACCGGGGAGCTGTTTTTT. Translated, it gives CASSWGNTGELFF. The complete variable domain, with remaining parts taken from reference TRBV5-1 and TRBJ2-2, reads KAGVTQTPRYLIKTRGQQVTLSCSPISGHRSVSWYQQTPGQGLQFLFEYFSETQRNKGNFPGRFSGRQFSNSRSEMNVSTLELGDSALYLCASSWGNTGELFFGEGSRLTVL.

This sequence joins TRBV12-3 or TRBV12-4 and TRBJ2-1, with D perhaps TRBD1 or TRBD2 (5 bases each). This CDR3 is 15 amino acids long. The V and J ends lost 3 bases and 2 bases respectively, with 11 bases between them. The DNA for the CDR3 is TGTGCCAGCAGTTTGCCGGGACCTCCCTACAATGAGCAGTTCTTC. It encodes CASSLPGPPYNEQFF.

This clonotype was found many times. The genes are TRBV5-1 and TRBJ2-7; D gene unclear. There are 13 residues in the CDR3. The V end was cut by 0 bases, the J end by 2 bases, with 6 bases between. The germline gives CDR1 SGHRS, CDR2 YFSETQ. The CDR3 DNA is TGCGCCAGCAGCTTGGTACAGACCTACGAGCAGTACTTC. Translation gives CASSLVQTYEQYF.

This clonotype was seen at least ten times. This chain connects TRBV18 to TRBJ1-1, with unresolved D. V was trimmed by 6 bases and J by 1 base, leaving 9 bases between them. The CDR3 loop spans 13 amino acids. Germline V CDR1 and CDR2: KGHSH, LQKENI. The CDR3, as DNA: TGTGCCAGCTCCCCCACCCAGAACACTGAAGCTTTCTTT. Translation: CASSPTQNTEAFF.

This clonotype was seen many times. J is TRBJ1-2 and V is TRBV9; 10 positions match TRBD1. The CDR3 has 15 amino acids. The J segment lost 5 bases and the V segment lost 3 bases, leaving 7 bases of the junction unmatched. The V gene's germline CDR1 is SGDLS and CDR2 YYNGEE. CDR3 loop: CASSAGQGSGYGYTF. For the CDR3, the DNA is TGTGCCAGCAGCGCGGGACAGGGGTCGGGGTATGGCTACACCTTC.

J is TRBJ1-5 and V is TRBV10-1; 9 nucleotides line up with TRBD1. V shed 5 bases and J 2 bases; nucleotides not matched to a gene: 10. The germline CDR1 and CDR2 sequences are WNHNN and SYGVQD (reference sequence). The length of the CDR3 is 17 residues. CDR3 in DNA: TGCGCCAGCAGTCCATGCGGGGACAGGGATCGCAATCAGCCCCAGCATTTT. Protein product: CASSPCGDRDRNQPQHF.

In this sample, this clonotype turned up many times. The chain employs TRBV7-8 and TRBJ1-6; D is undetermined. Germline V lookup: CDR1 SGHVS, CDR2 FQNEAQ. Deletions cut 5 bases from V and 4 bases from J, with 6 bases between. CDR3 length: 13 amino acids. As DNA, the CDR3 is TGTGCCAGCAGCGGCGGATATAATTCACCCCTCCACTTT. As protein: CASSGGYNSPLHF.

The sample holds many counts of this clonotype. The genes are TRBV4-1 and TRBJ2-2, with TRBD1 identical over 9 bases. The CDR3 totals 15 residues. The trim removed 3 bases at V and 8 bases at J, leaving 7 bases unmatched. The germline CDR1 and CDR2 sequences are MGHRA and YSYEKL. The CDR3 DNA reads as TGCGCCAGCAGCCAGGGGACAGGGATTACGGGGGAGCTGTTTTTT. This encodes CASSQGTGITGELFF.

The chain is built from TRBV5-1 and TRBJ2-5, with 7 bases aligning to TRBD2. Germline assignment: CDR1 SGHRS and CDR2 YFSETQ. The V segment lost 3 bases and the J segment 1 base; nucleotides outside the gene matches: 3. This CDR3 contains 14 residues. This CDR3 reads CASSWGGIQETQYF. Written as DNA, the CDR3 is TGCGCCAGCAGCTGGGGGGGGATCCAAGAGACCCAGTACTTC.

This clonotype was observed at least ten times. The rearrangement links TRBV28 to TRBJ1-2, with 8 bases fitting TRBD1. The V segment lost 6 bases and the J segment 0 bases; nucleotides outside the gene matches: 6. The CDR3 has 15 amino acids. Germline V gene sequence: CDR1 MDHEN, CDR2 SYDVKM. The CDR3 nucleotides are TGTGCCAGCAGGACGAGACAGGGGACTAACTATGGCTACACCTTC. It specifies CASRTRQGTNYGYTF.

This clonotype was seen only a few times. This chain uses TRBV5-1 with TRBJ2-1, with D possibly matching TRBD2 (5 bases). With 1 base removed from V and 3 bases from J, the gap between germline ends came to 8 bases. The CDR3 extends over 14 amino acids. Germline CDR1 reads SGHRS; CDR2 reads YFSETQ. The CDR3 coding sequence is TGCGCCAGCAGCTTGAACGGGGTCTACAATGAGCAGTTCTTC. Residues: CASSLNGVYNEQFF.

Many counts were recorded for this clonotype. The gene calls are TRBV6-5 and TRBJ1-6; D ambiguous. There are 14 residues in the CDR3. The ends were cut back, 6 bases at V and 0 bases at J, with 6 bases in the middle. CDR1 is MNHEY and CDR2 is SVGAGI in the germline V gene. Here the CDR3 reads CASRWNSYNSPLHF. The CDR3 DNA reads TGTGCCAGCAGGTGGAACTCCTATAATTCACCCCTCCACTTT.

This clonotype has ten or more counts. This sequence joins TRBV3-1 and TRBJ2-7; D call uncertain. Per the germline V gene, CDR1 is LGHDT and CDR2 is YNNKEL (reference sequence). V shed 1 base and J shed 7 bases, with 14 bases lying between them. The CDR3 is made up of 14 amino acids. The CDR3 reads CASSQVVALGEQYF. As DNA, the CDR3 is TGTGCCAGCAGCCAAGTGGTGGCTTTAGGGGAGCAGTACTTC.

This clonotype was seen at least ten times. V is TRBV9 and J is TRBJ2-7, with D tentatively TRBD2 (6 bases). Trimming cost V 0 bases and J 4 bases, with 14 bases left between them. Germline loops: CDR1 SGDLS, CDR2 YYNGEE. This CDR3 has 15 amino acids. The chain's CDR3 is CASSVAPGVEYEQYF. CDR3 DNA: TGTGCCAGCAGCGTAGCTCCGGGGGTAGAGTACGAGCAGTACTTC.

Many counts were recorded for this clonotype. The chain uses TRBV5-1 and TRBJ2-7; D perhaps matches TRBD1 (7 bases). CDR3 length: 14 residues. The germline V gene encodes CDR1 SGHRS and CDR2 YFSETQ. V was cut by 0 bases and J by 3 bases, with 10 bases left in between. The CDR3 region is CASSLGGDSYEQYF. DNA for the CDR3: TGCGCCAGCAGCTTGGGGGGGGACAGCTACGAGCAGTACTTC.

There are many counts of this clonotype. V gene TRBV20-1 combines with J gene TRBJ1-1; D gene ambiguous. The CDR3 is 15 amino acids. Looked up from germline, CDR1 is DFQATT and CDR2 is SNEGSKA (reference sequence). Trimming shortened V by 5 bases and J by 3 bases, and 19 bases separated the two germline ends. In nucleotides, the CDR3 is TGCAGTGCTCGTAGTTCCCAGGCGGGCGACACTGAAGCTTTCTTT. Translating gives CSARSSQAGDTEAFF.

The chain employs TRBV12-3 or TRBV12-4 and TRBJ2-3, with 9 bases aligning to TRBD2. The CDR3 has 15 amino acids. V lost 7 bases and J lost 0; bases outside the gene matches: 5. In nucleotides, the CDR3 is TGTGCCAGCACCCCGCGGGGGGGAAGCACAGATACGCAGTATTTT. It translates to CASTPRGGSTDTQYF.

This clonotype was recorded at least ten times. This chain links TRBV2 with TRBJ2-2; no reliable D call. The V end was cut by 4 bases, the J end by 1 base, with 10 bases between. Germline assignment: CDR1 SNHLY and CDR2 FYNNEI. CDR3 length: 15 amino acids. Here the CDR3 reads CASSVRDENTGELFF. The CDR3 DNA reads as TGTGCCAGCAGTGTCAGAGATGAGAACACCGGGGAGCTGTTTTTT.

This clonotype was found many times. V is TRBV20-1 and J is TRBJ1-5; the D is unclear. The V end lost 7 bases, the J end lost 4 bases, and 11 bases lay between the germline ends. CDR1 is DFQATT, CDR2 SNEGSKA, per germline (reference sequence). This CDR3 comprises 12 residues. The CDR3 sequence is CSVWRKNQPQHF. The DNA of the CDR3 is TGCAGTGTATGGAGAAAGAATCAGCCCCAGCATTTT.

This chain uses TRBV18 with TRBJ2-2, with 9 positions matching TRBD1. With V trimmed by 3 bases and J by 3 bases, 5 bases remained unmatched. The CDR3 extends over 16 amino acids. CDR1 KGHSH and CDR2 LQKENI come from the germline V gene. CDR3 sequence: CASSPPGQGYTGELFF. As DNA, the CDR3 is TGTGCCAGCTCACCTCCGGGACAGGGATACACCGGGGAGCTGTTTTTT.

This clonotype was seen ten or more times. The chain couples TRBV2 to TRBJ2-5, with 7 nucleotides matching TRBD1. Germline V gene data show CDR1 as SNHLY and CDR2 as FYNNEI. With 5 bases clipped from V and 4 bases from J, the junction kept 4 bases outside the gene matches. The CDR3 covers 13 residues. The CDR3 loop is CASSPTGTETQYF. CDR3 DNA sequence: TGTGCCAGCAGTCCGACAGGGACAGAGACCCAGTACTTC.

This clonotype was observed a few times. The CDR3 is CASSEAGSEEFF. The CDR3 DNA sequence: TGTGCCAGCAGTGAAGCGGGATCGGAGGAGTTCTTC. The genes are TRBV6-1 and TRBJ2-1; D possibly corresponds to TRBD2 (5 bases). V was pared by 0 bases and J by 14 bases, with 11 bases between. CDR3 length: 12 amino acids. Germline V gene lookup returns CDR1 MNHNS and CDR2 SASEGT.

This clonotype was detected ten times or more. V and J are TRBV5-1 and TRBJ1-3; D not certain. V lost 5 bases and J lost 0, with 6 bases in between. Germline V gene data show CDR1 as SGHRS and CDR2 as YFSETQ. CDR3 length: 13 residues. The CDR3 region is CASSRLSGNTIYF. The CDR3 DNA is TGCGCCAGCAGTAGACTCTCTGGAAACACCATATATTTT.